The 4 T cell receptor beta chains below come from one sample, sequenced in a study of shared clonotypes between healthy human individuals. Assay: immunoSEQ multiplex PCR; the TCRdb copy retains only in-frame clones and omits some. This sample has under 750,000 clones, with 55% to 75% found just once. The material sequenced was memory CD4+ T cells sorted from blood. Sample subset: CD45RA-negative fraction. The source of these receptors is a woman aged 30 to 39 in good health.

The rearrangement uses TRBV5-1 and TRBJ2-2, with TRBD2 identical over 10 bases. The germline V gene has CDR1 SGHRS and CDR2 YFSETQ. This CDR3 comprises 16 residues. V shed 6 bases and J 1 base; nucleotides not matched to a gene: 6. CDR3 amino acids: CASTEGTSVNTGELFF. CDR3 in DNA: TGCGCCAGCACCGAAGGGACTAGCGTGAACACCGGGGAGCTGTTTTTT.

The J gene is TRBJ1-3, the V gene TRBV2; no firm D call. V lost 2 bases and J 3 bases, leaving 11 bases between the germline ends. The CDR3 has 15 amino acids. From germline, CDR1 is SNHLY and CDR2 FYNNEI. The CDR3 coding sequence is TGTGCCAGCAGTGAAATTCAGGCGAGTGGAAACACCATATATTTT. Protein: CASSEIQASGNTIYF.

V gene TRBV7-6 combines with J gene TRBJ2-6; tentatively, D is TRBD2 (6 bases). From germline, CDR1 is SGHVS and CDR2 FNYEAQ. Deletions cut 1 base from V and 0 bases from J, with 16 bases between. The CDR3 spans 19 residues. DNA of the CDR3: TGTGCCAGCAGCTTAGGTGGAGGGAGGCCTTCCTCTGGGGCCAACGTCCTGACTTTC. The encoded protein is CASSLGGGRPSSGANVLTF.

The V and J genes are TRBV29-1 and TRBJ2-1, with D perhaps TRBD2 (5 bases). Germline-derived CDR1 and CDR2 are SQVTM and ANQGSEA. Trimming shortened V by 7 bases and J by 0 bases, and 16 bases separated the two germline ends. The CDR3 covers 15 residues. The CDR3: CSAKAAVSSYNEQFF. CDR3 nucleotides: TGCAGCGCAAAAGCGGCGGTGAGCTCCTACAATGAGCAGTTCTTC.